The 28 T cell receptor beta chains reported below all come from one sample, sequenced in a study of circulating and synovial CD4+ cells in juvenile arthritis. Profiling relied on immunoSEQ multiplex PCR, and the TCRdb table lists in-frame clones only, not all of them. The sample yields some 33,000 clones, roughly 94% seen once. Sequencing was done on a sample of CD4+ T cells from blood. All receptors come from a human donor with juvenile idiopathic arthritis.

The chain employs TRBV19 and TRBJ1-6; 10 nucleotides agree with TRBD1. The germline gives CDR1 LNHDA, CDR2 SQIVND (reference sequence). There are 14 residues in the CDR3. J gave up 9 bases and V 6 bases, and 5 bases lay outside the gene matches. CDR3 protein: CASSAGQGSSPLHF. CDR3 DNA sequence: TGTGCCAGTAGCGCGGGACAGGGGAGTTCACCCCTCCACTTT.

The chain carries TRBV19 and TRBJ1-5, with 10 bases that match TRBD1. With V trimmed by 5 bases and J by 0 bases, 19 bases remained unmatched. CDR1 and CDR2 from the germline V gene are LNHDA and SQIVND (reference sequence). The CDR3 is 21 amino acids. The DNA of the CDR3 is TGTGCCAGTAGTCTTTTGGTGCTCCGGGGACAGGGGAAGTATAGCAATCAGCCCCAGCATTTT. Protein: CASSLLVLRGQGKYSNQPQHF.

In the case of this clone: The same CDR3 arises from other DNA sequences in this sample as well. This chain connects TRBV9 to TRBJ1-6; D remains unclear. The CDR3 has 16 amino acids. From germline, CDR1 is SGDLS and CDR2 YYNGEE. V lost 4 bases, J lost 1 base, and 12 bases lay in between. The CDR3 nucleotides are TGTGCCAGCAGCTCCCGATCGGGGTCCTATAATTCACCCCTCCACTTT. This codes for CASSSRSGSYNSPLHF.

The chain employs TRBV25-1 and TRBJ1-3; D perhaps matches TRBD1 (6 bases). Looked up from germline, CDR1 is MGHDK and CDR2 is SYGVNS. The CDR3 covers 15 residues. V lost 2 bases and J lost 0, with 8 bases in between. The CDR3 loop reads CASSETGLSGNTIYF. Here the CDR3 DNA reads TGTGCCAGCAGTGAAACAGGGCTCTCTGGAAACACCATATATTTT.

V usage is TRBV7-2 and J usage is TRBJ2-5; the match to TRBD2 covers 7 bases. Per the germline V gene, CDR1 is SGHTA and CDR2 is FQGNSA. This CDR3 contains 17 residues. Trimming cost V 1 base and J 4 bases; bases outside gene matches: 12. DNA of the CDR3: TGTGCCAGCAGCTTAGGAGTCGGCGGGGGTAGAGGAGAGACCCAGTACTTC. It translates to CASSLGVGGGRGETQYF.

The chain joins TRBV4-1 to TRBJ2-1; D ambiguous. Germline loops: CDR1 MGHRA, CDR2 YSYEKL. The CDR3 loop spans 15 amino acids. V was pared by 0 bases and J by 10 bases, with 16 bases between. DNA of the CDR3: TGCGCCAGCAGCCAAGAGAGGCCTTTCGATTCGGAGCAGTTCTTC. This gives the protein CASSQERPFDSEQFF.

The count of this clone is one. The V call is TRBV21-1, the J call TRBJ1-2; the table's D call of TRBD1 was not tested on the DNA. TRBV21-1 is tagged as a pseudogene. The CDR3 totals 13 residues. The CDR3 loop is CASSKNPGGGYTF. The CDR3 nucleotides are TGTGCCAGCAGCAAGAATCCAGGGGGTGGCTACACCTTC.

The genes are TRBV2 and TRBJ1-1, with a possible D match to TRBD1 (5 bases). Germline V gene data show CDR1 as SNHLY and CDR2 as FYNNEI. This CDR3 has 14 residues. Trimming pared 3 bases from V and 6 bases from J, leaving 14 bases between. The CDR3 here is CASSDQGKAPEAFF. CDR3 bases: TGTGCCAGCAGTGATCAGGGCAAGGCACCTGAAGCTTTCTTT.

V is TRBV7-9 and J is TRBJ1-1; D is uncertain. The CDR3 totals 15 residues. Germline CDR1 SEHNR, CDR2 FQNEAQ (reference sequence). Trimming cost V 1 base and J 0 bases, with 9 bases left between them. The CDR3 spells CASSLGVSLNTEAFF. The CDR3 DNA reads as TGTGCCAGCAGCTTAGGAGTTTCATTGAACACTGAAGCTTTCTTT.

The genes are TRBV7-2 and TRBJ1-1; D perhaps matches TRBD1 (5 bases). Germline CDR1 reads SGHTA; CDR2 reads FQGNSA. Trimming pared 3 bases from V and 8 bases from J, leaving 13 bases between. The CDR3 spans 13 residues. CDR3: CASSFGRQREAFF. CDR3 nucleotides: TGTGCCAGCAGCTTCGGGAGACAGAGGGAAGCTTTCTTT. The variable domain in full, with the rest retrieved from reference TRBV7-2 and TRBJ1-1, is GAGVSQSPSNKVTEKGKDVELRCDPISGHTALYWYRQSLGQGLEFLIYFQGNSAPDKSGLPSDRFSAERTGGSVSTLTIQRTQQEDSAVYLCASSFGRQREAFFGQGTRLTVV.

This rearrangement joins TRBV18 to TRBJ1-1; 10 bases line up with TRBD1. Germline V gene data show CDR1 as KGHSH and CDR2 as LQKENI. CDR3 size: 16 residues. The ends lost 1 base at V and 5 bases at J; junction bases unmatched: 7. DNA of the CDR3: TGTGCCAGCTCACCACTGGGGACAGGGGAAGATACTGAAGCTTTCTTT. It encodes CASSPLGTGEDTEAFF. Together with reference TRBV18 and TRBJ1-1, the CDR3 gives the full variable domain: NAGVMQNPRHLVRRRGQEARLRCSPMKGHSHVYWYRQLPEEGLKFMVYLQKENIIDESGMPKERFSAEFPKEGPSILRIQQVVRGDSAAYFCASSPLGTGEDTEAFFGQGTRLTVV.

This rearrangement joins TRBV6-5 to TRBJ1-4; 7 nucleotides match TRBD1. Germline CDR1 is MNHEY and CDR2 is SVGAGI. Trimming cost V 0 bases and J 5 bases; bases outside gene matches: 3. The CDR3 runs to 15 residues. For the CDR3, the DNA is TGTGCCAGCAGTTACTCTGGACAGGCAAATGAAAAACTGTTTTTT. It translates to CASSYSGQANEKLFF.

This chain joins TRBV2 and TRBJ2-5; 11 bases fit TRBD2. The CDR3 has 15 residues. V lost 6 bases to trimming and J lost 4 bases; unmatched junction nucleotides: 7. Germline CDR1 SNHLY, CDR2 FYNNEI. CDR3 sequence reads: CASSLSGGASETQYF. CDR3 sequence (DNA): TGTGCCAGCAGCCTTAGCGGGGGGGCCTCAGAGACCCAGTACTTC. Using reference TRBV2 and TRBJ2-5 for the parts outside the CDR3, the full variable domain is EPEVTQTPSHQVTQMGQEVILRCVPISNHLYFYWYRQILGQKVEFLVSFYNNEISEKSEIFDDQFSVERPDGSNFTLKIRSTKLEDSAMYFCASSLSGGASETQYFGPGTRLLVL.

This clone was recorded once. The V gene is TRBV7-9, the J gene TRBJ1-5; D perhaps matches TRBD1 (6 bases). The CDR3 has 13 amino acids. Trimming cost V 2 bases and J 7 bases, with 9 bases left between them. Germline values: CDR1 SEHNR, CDR2 FQNEAQ (reference sequence). CDR3 sequence (DNA): TGTGCCAGCAGCTTAACAGGGATACAGCCCCAGCATTTT. This codes for CASSLTGIQPQHF.

This chain connects TRBV7-3 to TRBJ1-1; D gene ambiguous. The ends were cut back, 5 bases at V and 1 base at J, with 8 bases in the middle. Germline CDR1 is SGHTA and CDR2 is FQGTGA. There are 13 residues in the CDR3. The CDR3 nucleotides are TGTGCCAGCAGCAGGCGGGGGAACACTGAAGCTTTCTTT. Protein product: CASSRRGNTEAFF.

The V call is TRBV5-1, the J call TRBJ2-7, with 13 bases matching TRBD2. After removal of 4 bases from V and 4 bases from J, the junction contained 8 bases not matched to a gene. This CDR3 contains 16 residues. Germline V gene sequence: CDR1 SGHRS, CDR2 YFSETQ. The CDR3 DNA is TGCGCCAGCAGCGCCGGACTAGCGGGGGTTCAGTACGAGCAGTACTTC. This codes for CASSAGLAGVQYEQYF.

The chain joins TRBV7-3 to TRBJ2-3, with no clear D. CDR1 and CDR2 from the germline V gene are SGHTA and FQGTGA. V was shortened by 2 bases and J by 2 bases, with 8 bases between the two germline ends. CDR3 length: 14 residues. CDR3 bases: TGTGCCAGCAGCTTACCAGATTCCACAGATACGCAGTATTTT. The encoded protein is CASSLPDSTDTQYF.

The V call is TRBV6-6, the J call TRBJ1-4; 7 nucleotides align to TRBD1. This CDR3 region has 15 residues. CDR1 and CDR2 from the germline V gene are MNHNY and SVGAGI (reference sequence). The J segment lost 8 bases and the V segment lost 6 bases, leaving 12 bases of the junction unmatched. The CDR3 region has the DNA TGTGCCAGCAGGACAATGAGGACAGGCGCGGAAAAACTGTTTTTT. It encodes CASRTMRTGAEKLFF.

The V gene is TRBV6-1, the J gene TRBJ2-4, with 7 bases aligning to TRBD1. The length of the CDR3 is 13 residues. Germline trimming cut 8 bases from V and 8 bases from J; bases unmatched to any gene: 9. Germline-derived CDR1 and CDR2 are MNHNS and SASEGT. The CDR3 bases are TGTGCCAGCTTAAAACAGGGGATGGACATTCAGTACTTC. Protein product: CASLKQGMDIQYF.

This clone has a handful of counts. The chain is built from TRBV19 and TRBJ1-3; no clear D gene. CDR3 length: 14 residues. CDR1 and CDR2 from the germline V gene are LNHDA and SQIVND (reference sequence). The ends were cut back, 5 bases at V and 8 bases at J, with 16 bases in the middle. Here the CDR3 DNA reads TGTGCCAGTAGTTTCAACGGAGAACGGGACACCATATATTTT. Amino acids: CASSFNGERDTIYF.

The V call is TRBV4-1, the J call TRBJ2-5, with 7 bases that match TRBD1. Trimming at V came to 0 bases and at J to 7 bases, leaving 8 bases not matched to a gene. Germline CDR1 MGHRA, CDR2 YSYEKL. The CDR3 extends over 15 amino acids. CDR3 coding DNA: TGCGCCAGCAGCCAAGACGACAGGGCGAAGGGGACCCAGTACTTC. Protein: CASSQDDRAKGTQYF.

The rearrangement links TRBV6-1 to TRBJ2-7, with TRBD1 matching 9 bases. The CDR3 is 15 amino acids. V trimming: 4 bases; J trimming: 1 base; junction bases outside the gene matches: 5. Germline V gene lookup returns CDR1 MNHNS and CDR2 SASEGT. The CDR3 here is CASSVRDRDSYEQYF. The CDR3 DNA is TGTGCCAGCAGTGTCCGGGACAGGGATTCCTACGAGCAGTACTTC.

The chain employs TRBV4-1 and TRBJ1-4; a possible D gene is TRBD1 (6 bases). The CDR3 is 13 residues long. Trimming took 4 bases from V and 6 from J, leaving 9 bases between them. Germline V gene data show CDR1 as MGHRA and CDR2 as YSYEKL. The CDR3 DNA reads as TGCGCCAGCAGCCCCTGGACAGATGAAAAACTGTTTTTT. Its protein product is CASSPWTDEKLFF.

The chain combines TRBV7-9 with TRBJ1-1; D is perhaps TRBD1 (5 bases). The germline gives CDR1 SEHNR, CDR2 FQNEAQ (reference sequence). Trimming shortened V by 5 bases and J by 0 bases, and 10 bases separated the two germline ends. This CDR3 is 14 amino acids long. The CDR3 DNA follows: TGTGCCAGCAGCAAGGGGTACATGAACACTGAAGCTTTCTTT. Its translation is CASSKGYMNTEAFF.

The CDR3 coding sequence is TGTGCCAGCAGCCAAGACAGGGTTGGAAGCAATCAGCCCCAGCATTTT. This translates into CASSQDRVGSNQPQHF. The chain joins TRBV4-2 to TRBJ1-5; a weak D match, TRBD1 (5 bases). CDR1 and CDR2 from the germline V gene are LGHNA and YNFKEQ. With 0 bases removed from V and 1 base from J, the gap between germline ends came to 10 bases. The CDR3 covers 16 residues.

In the case of this clone: At one boundary the junction diverges from the germline segment, which might be a read error. The same CDR3 also results from other DNA sequences found in this sample. V and J are TRBV4-3 and TRBJ1-6; 7 bases are a match to TRBD1. This CDR3 has 16 residues. CDR1 is LGHNA and CDR2 is YSLEER in the germline V gene. CDR3 coding DNA: TGCGCCAGCAGCCCAACCAGGGGGTCCTATAATTCCCCCCTCCACTTT. This gives the protein CASSPTRGSYNSPLHF.

V is TRBV6-5 and J is TRBJ2-1, with 7 bases fitting TRBD1. The V and J ends lost 4 bases and 2 bases, in that order; junction bases with no gene match: 5. Germline assignment: CDR1 MNHEY and CDR2 SVGAGI. This CDR3 comprises 15 residues. The CDR3 spells CASSLTGFPYNEQFF. The CDR3 DNA follows: TGTGCCAGCAGTTTGACAGGGTTTCCCTACAATGAGCAGTTCTTC.

The rearrangement uses TRBV7-2 and TRBJ2-2; TRBD1 matches 7 bases. This CDR3 spans 16 amino acids. Germline V gene sequence: CDR1 SGHTA, CDR2 FQGNSA. V lost 5 bases, J lost 4 bases, and 10 bases stayed unmatched. The CDR3 loop is CASSIVGGMGTGELFF. The CDR3 nucleotides are TGTGCCAGCAGCATAGTAGGGGGCATGGGCACCGGGGAGCTGTTTTTT.